The clone carrying this TCR beta chain was observed at least ten times. Its antigen remains unknown. With 5 bases clipped from V and 6 bases from J, the junction kept 7 bases outside the gene matches. In germline, CDR1 is SGHTA, CDR2 FQGNSA. The CDR3 spans 15 residues. The sample originates from a study of T cell repertoires in cytomegalovirus infection. Study-level background: Epitope selection comprised recently identified HLA-C-restricted CMV epitopes and well-studied HLA-B-restricted CMV epitopes. Study-wide results and limits: Based on cumulative public TCR beta family frequency, carriers of CMV plus the relevant HLA were identified. There were HLA-C-restricted CMV-specific TCR beta clonotypes dominating the ex vivo response.

MiXCR, applied by TCRdb to the reads, yields one record per CDR3 protein. In the table there are approximately 260,000 distinct CDR3 sequences, 22% of which are singletons. The specimen was cultured PBMCs, collected from culture after CMV antigen stimulation. The rearrangement joins TRBV7-2 to TRBJ2-1, with TRBD1 matching over 10 bases. This TCR came from a human donor in good health (CMV status not recorded). Some clones in this sample may be carry-over from other donors' samples. This CDR3 reads CASSGGTGVVNEQFF. In DNA form, the CDR3 reads TGTGCCAGCAGCGGAGGGACAGGGGTGGTCAATGAGCAGTTCTTC.